A single count supports the clone carrying this T cell receptor beta chain. V was pared by 8 bases and J by 1 base, with 5 bases of the junction left unmatched. The CDR3 spans 15 residues. The germline V gene has CDR1 MNHEY and CDR2 SMNVEV (reference sequence). The assay was immunoSEQ multiplex PCR, and TCRdb's table has in-frame clones only and misses some. The sample consists of some 420,000 clones, 80% to 90% of them appearing once. Cohorts were assigned according to the clinical history that participants reported. The sample is drawn from a study of blood T cell repertoires in COVID-19. This receptor was taken from a young man who had recovered from COVID-19. The chain is built from TRBV27 and TRBJ2-7, with 13 nucleotides matching TRBD2. Sequenced sample: PBMCs or T cells enriched from blood (not recorded which). CDR3 coding DNA: TGTGCCAGCGGACTAGCGGGAGATTTATCCTACGAGCAGTACTTC. Translation: CASGLAGDLSYEQYF.